A single sample is the source of the 10 T cell receptor beta chains below, sequenced in a study of sequential checkpoint blockade in melanoma. The table came from immunoSEQ multiplex PCR; TCRdb's copy has only in-frame clones and leaves some out. The data hold approximately 8,400 clones, with less than 70% observed a single time. As for treatment: randomized to nivolumab then ipilimumab (arm A) or the reverse (arm B). The sample consisted of CD8+ T cells sorted from blood (inferred from file names), taken from a patient given nivolumab and ipilimumab in sequence. The origin of the receptors is a human patient with melanoma. Some clones in this sample may be carry-over from other donors' samples.

The rearrangement links TRBV6-5 to TRBJ2-7; a weak D match, TRBD1 (6 bases). This CDR3 comprises 16 residues. Trimming took off 4 bases at V and 2 bases at J, with 18 bases between the two ends. Germline CDR1 is MNHEY and CDR2 is SVGAGI. CDR3 loop: CASSSSMNRATYEQYF. DNA of the CDR3: TGTGCCAGCAGTTCATCGATGAACAGGGCTACCTACGAGCAGTACTTC.

This chain links TRBV4-3 with TRBJ1-2, with a possible D match to TRBD1 (5 bases). With 1 base removed from V and 4 bases from J, the gap between germline ends came to 16 bases. The CDR3 covers 16 residues. Germline CDR1 reads LGHNA; CDR2 reads YSLEER. CDR3 loop: CASSQGEGSLRYGYTF. The CDR3 DNA reads TGCGCCAGCAGCCAAGGGGAGGGGAGTCTCCGCTATGGCTACACCTTC.

V and J are TRBV6-6 and TRBJ1-5; TRBD1 might be the D (5 bases). CDR1 is MNHNY and CDR2 is SVGAGI in the germline V gene (reference sequence). The germline V and J ends were trimmed by 6 bases and 7 bases, with 10 bases remaining between them. CDR3 length equals 12 residues. The DNA of the CDR3 is TGTGCCAGCAGGGCCGGGGGGCAGCCCCAGCATTTT. This gives the protein CASRAGGQPQHF.

A remark on this clone: Other DNA variants within this sample encode the same CDR3. The CDR3, as DNA: TGTGCCAGCAGCCTCGGGAGCAACACTGAAGCTTTCTTT. Translating it yields CASSLGSNTEAFF. The rearrangement links TRBV11-2 to TRBJ1-1, with D unresolved. Trimming removed 5 bases from V and 2 bases from J, with 9 bases in between. This CDR3 has 13 residues. Germline V gene data show CDR1 as SGHAT and CDR2 as FQNNGV.

The genes are TRBV11-3 and TRBJ1-3; D perhaps matches TRBD1 (5 bases). This CDR3 region has 16 residues. V dropped 4 bases and J dropped 0 bases, with 13 bases sitting between them. Looked up from germline, CDR1 is SGHNT and CDR2 is YENEEA. CDR3: CASSSWDSRSGNTIYF. The CDR3 DNA reads TGTGCCAGCAGCTCCTGGGACTCCCGCTCTGGAAACACCATATATTTT. Full variable domain (missing parts from reference TRBV11-3 and TRBJ1-3): EAGVVQSPRYKIIEKKQPVAFWCNPISGHNTLYWYLQNLGQGPELLIRYENEEAVDDSQLPKDRFSAERLKGVDSTLKIQPAELGDSAVYLCASSSWDSRSGNTIYFGEGSWLTVV.

The V and J genes are TRBV4-1 and TRBJ1-2; D possibly corresponds to TRBD1 (6 bases). V dropped 3 bases and J dropped 7 bases, with 12 bases sitting between them. This CDR3 is built from 13 residues. From germline, CDR1 is MGHRA and CDR2 YSYEKL. The CDR3 loop reads CASSQRGRSGYTF. The CDR3 DNA is TGCGCCAGCAGCCAGCGGGGGCGGAGTGGCTACACCTTC.

The V and J genes are TRBV9 and TRBJ2-2; tentatively, D is TRBD2 (7 bases). The CDR3 loop spans 14 amino acids. V was pared by 4 bases and J by 6 bases, with 13 bases between. Germline V gene data show CDR1 as SGDLS and CDR2 as YYNGEE. In DNA form, the CDR3 reads TGTGCCAGCAGCCTAGGGGGGGGAGCCGGGGAGCTGTTTTTT. This encodes CASSLGGGAGELFF.

V gene TRBV11-3 combines with J gene TRBJ2-7; 9 bases map to TRBD1. In germline, CDR1 is SGHNT, CDR2 YENEEA. Trimming cost V 4 bases and J 1 base; bases outside gene matches: 11. The CDR3 length is 17 residues. The CDR3 DNA reads as TGTGCCAGCAGCTCCCAACCGGGACAGGGTCCTTCCTACGAGCAGTACTTC. Residues: CASSSQPGQGPSYEQYF. Combining the CDR3 with reference TRBV11-3 and TRBJ2-7 gives the whole variable domain EAGVVQSPRYKIIEKKQPVAFWCNPISGHNTLYWYLQNLGQGPELLIRYENEEAVDDSQLPKDRFSAERLKGVDSTLKIQPAELGDSAVYLCASSSQPGQGPSYEQYFGPGTRLTVT.

The V call is TRBV14, the J call TRBJ1-1; 8 bases match TRBD1. J gave up 5 bases and V 0 bases, and 17 bases lay outside the gene matches. Germline assignment: CDR1 SGHDN and CDR2 FVKESK. CDR3 length: 19 amino acids. The CDR3 is CASSQDRLGTGLLGTEAFF. CDR3 coding DNA: TGTGCCAGCAGCCAAGATCGATTAGGGACAGGCCTCCTTGGGACTGAAGCTTTCTTT.

J is TRBJ1-2 and V is TRBV4-1; 8 bases line up with TRBD1. V gave up 0 bases and J gave up 3 bases; unmatched junction bases: 3. This CDR3 is 15 amino acids long. Germline V gene sequence: CDR1 MGHRA, CDR2 YSYEKL. In DNA, the CDR3 is TGCGCCAGCAGCCAAGAAGGGGACAGGTACTATGGCTACACCTTC. This codes for CASSQEGDRYYGYTF.